This entry lists 8 T cell receptor beta chains sequenced from one sample in a study of blood T cell repertoires in COVID-19. Sequencing was performed with immunoSEQ multiplex PCR; in TCRdb, only in-frame clones are kept and a portion is missing. The sample includes 200,000 to 250,000 clones, around 84% of them seen just once. The sequenced sample consisted of peripheral blood. The origin of the receptors is a man aged 30 to 39 with active or convalescent COVID-19.

V and J are TRBV4-3 and TRBJ2-1; 8 bases line up with TRBD2. Germline CDR1 LGHNA, CDR2 YSLEER. This CDR3 comprises 17 residues. After removal of 0 bases from V and 8 bases from J, the junction contained 12 bases not matched to a gene. CDR3 in DNA: TGCGCCAGCAGCCAAGATCCCCCAAGCGGGAGCATCTATGAGCAGTTCTTC. It specifies CASSQDPPSGSIYEQFF.

The chain carries TRBV28 and TRBJ1-1; no reliable D call. CDR3 size: 13 residues. Trimming removed 6 bases at V and 4 bases at J, with 12 bases between. Germline V gene data show CDR1 as MDHEN and CDR2 as SYDVKM. CDR3 nucleotides: TGTGCCAGCAGCCCACCGTGGAGCACTGAAGCTTTCTTT. Its translation is CASSPPWSTEAFF.

The J gene is TRBJ2-2, the V gene TRBV6-2 or TRBV6-3, with D perhaps TRBD2 (6 bases). This CDR3 contains 16 residues. Looked up from germline, CDR1 is MNHEY and CDR2 is SVGEGT. V dropped 1 base and J dropped 3 bases, with 12 bases sitting between them. CDR3 DNA: TGTGCCAGCAGTTACTACCCGGGGAGGTACACCGGGGAGCTGTTTTTT. This encodes CASSYYPGRYTGELFF.

With regard to this clone: The identical CDR3 is also encoded by other nucleotide sequences in the sample. The chain has TRBV4-3 and TRBJ2-7; D is possibly TRBD1 (5 bases). The germline CDR1 and CDR2 sequences are LGHNA and YSLEER. Trimming cost V 1 base and J 0 bases, with 7 bases left between them. This CDR3 comprises 14 residues. The CDR3 DNA is TGCGCCAGCAGCCAAGGGCAGGGCTCCTACGAGCAGTACTTC. It codes for CASSQGQGSYEQYF.

About this clone: Distinct nucleotide sequences in the sample also encode this CDR3. V usage is TRBV5-6 and J usage is TRBJ2-7; 10 bases are shared with TRBD1. Germline V gene sequence: CDR1 SGHDT, CDR2 YYEEEE. V lost 3 bases to trimming and J lost 2 bases; unmatched junction nucleotides: 2. The CDR3 consists of 14 residues. The CDR3 nucleotides read TGTGCCAGCAGCTCCGGGACAGGGGCCTACGAGCAGTACTTC. Its protein is CASSSGTGAYEQYF.

The rearrangement joins TRBV19 to TRBJ2-2; possible D gene TRBD1, 5 bases. Deletions cut 10 bases from V and 6 bases from J, with 18 bases between. CDR1 LNHDA and CDR2 SQIVND come from the germline V gene (reference sequence). The CDR3 has 14 amino acids. The CDR3 sequence: CATRTRADAGELFF. The CDR3 nucleotides read TGTGCCACCCGGACAAGGGCCGACGCCGGGGAGCTGTTTTTT.

This clone was detected once. The gene calls are TRBV28 and TRBJ2-2, with D tentatively TRBD2 (5 bases). Germline V gives CDR1 MDHEN, CDR2 SYDVKM. The CDR3 has 14 amino acids. V lost 4 bases, J lost 1 base, and 7 bases lay in between. The CDR3 nucleotides are TGTGCCAGCAGTTCGAGCGGGAACACCGGGGAGCTGTTTTTT. Amino acid sequence: CASSSSGNTGELFF. The full variable domain, completed using reference TRBV28 and TRBJ2-2, is DVKVTQSSRYLVKRTGEKVFLECVQDMDHENMFWYRQDPGLGLRLIYFSYDVKMKEKGDIPEGYSVSREKKERFSLILESASTNQTSMYLCASSSSGNTGELFFGEGSRLTVL.

On this clone: At one boundary the junction diverges from the germline segment, which might be a read error. The CDR3 is CASSPQGLGANVLTF. CDR3 sequence (DNA): TGTGCCAGCTCGCCACAGGGGCTTGGGGCCAACGTCCTGACTTTC. This chain links TRBV18 with TRBJ2-6, with 7 positions matching TRBD1. This CDR3 contains 15 residues. Germline CDR1 reads KGHSH; CDR2 reads LQKENI.